The rows below give T cell receptor beta chains drawn from one sample of a study of T cell changes during pregnancy in multiple sclerosis. Sequencing used immunoSEQ multiplex PCR; TCRdb keeps in-frame clones, though not all of them. The profile shows roughly 32,000 clones, around 90% of them singletons. The sequencing used CD8+ T cells from peripheral blood mononuclear cells, collected in the third trimester of pregnancy. All receptors derive from a female donor with multiple sclerosis, enrolled in a pregnancy study. CDR3s include the opening cysteine and the closing phenylalanine or tryptophan. The D gene is left open where the match is weak. The listing skips clone size in some rows; elsewhere it reads once, few, many or a size class.

TRBV5-3	TRBJ1-5	NA	NA	CARSRRRVRQPQHF	TGTGCCAGAAGCCGACGCAGGGTCCGGCAGCCCCAGCATTTT
TRBV5-1	TRBJ2-6	NA	NA	CASSGRSGALGGANVLTF	TGCGCCAGCAGCGGAAGATCGGGAGCCCTGGGGGGGGCCAACGTCCTGACTTTC
TRBV7-9	TRBJ2-3	TRBD2	NA	CASTRPEKRGGRPDTQYF	TGTGCCAGCACGCGACCCGAAAAGCGGGGGGGCCGGCCAGATACGCAGTATTTT
TRBV6-5	TRBJ1-2	NA	NA	CASSYEGSYGYTF	TGTGCCAGCAGTTACGAGGGCAGCTATGGCTACACCTTC
TRBV11-2	TRBJ1-1	NA	NA	CASSFRGWGAFF	TGTGCCAGCAGCTTTCGGGGGTGGGGAGCTTTCTTT
TRBV4-3	TRBJ1-5	TRBD1	NA	CASSQDRAGGLNQPQHF	TGCGCCAGCAGCCAAGATCGGGCAGGGGGCCTCAATCAGCCCCAGCATTTT
TRBV29-1	TRBJ2-7	TRBD1	NA	CSVGDRGSYEQYF	TGCAGCGTTGGGGACAGGGGCTCCTACGAGCAGTACTTC
TRBV10-3	TRBJ1-1	NA	once	CATEDIMNTEAFF	TGTGCCACCGAGGACATAATGAACACTGAAGCTTTCTTT
TRBV13	TRBJ2-3	NA	NA	CASSLEHTDTQYF	TGTGCCAGCAGCTTAGAACACACAGATACGCAGTATTTT
TRBV6-5	TRBJ1-2	TRBD1	NA	CASSYTTGLKDGYTF	TGTGCCAGCAGTTACACGACAGGGTTGAAGGATGGCTACACCTTC
TRBV21-1	TRBJ2-1	NA	NA	CASSKILFGLAGGYPRCNEQFF	TGTGCCAGCAGCAAAATTCTATTCGGACTAGCGGGGGGCTACCCAAGATGCAATGAGCAGTTCTTC
TRBV27	TRBJ2-1	TRBD1	NA	CASSFDRAHNEQFF	TGTGCCAGCAGTTTTGACAGGGCCCACAATGAGCAGTTCTTC
TRBV5-6	TRBJ1-4	NA	NA	CASSFATPKTATNEKLFF	TGTGCCAGCAGCTTCGCCACGCCCAAGACAGCAACTAATGAAAAACTGTTTTTT
TRBV2	TRBJ1-5	TRBD1	once	CASRHDRVDQPQHF	TGTGCCAGCAGGCACGACAGGGTGGATCAGCCCCAGCATTTT
TRBV27	TRBJ2-7	TRBD1	once	CASSRYRDRDYEQYF	TGTGCCAGCAGCCGATACCGGGACAGGGACTACGAGCAGTACTTC
TRBV4-2	TRBJ2-5	NA	NA	CASSQEVQAAGETQYF	TGTGCCAGCAGCCAAGAGGTGCAGGCGGCAGGGGAGACCCAGTACTTC
TRBV18	TRBJ1-2	TRBD1	NA	CASSISGQGASGYTF	TGTGCCAGCTCGATTTCGGGACAGGGAGCGTCTGGCTACACCTTC
TRBV6-5	TRBJ2-6	TRBD2	once	CASSPAGDGANVLTF	TGTGCCAGCTCCCCGGCGGGGGACGGGGCCAACGTCCTGACTTTC
TRBV15	TRBJ1-5	NA	NA	CATSRVGINQPQHF	TGTGCCACCAGCAGAGTGGGCATCAATCAGCCCCAGCATTTT
TRBV4-3	TRBJ1-1	NA	NA	CASSERRVGNTEAFF	TGCGCCAGCAGCGAACGCAGGGTAGGTAACACTGAAGCTTTCTTT
TRBV25-1	TRBJ2-3	TRBD1	NA	CASSRGQGWDTQYF	TGTGCCAGCAGTCGGGGACAGGGGTGGGATACGCAGTATTTT
TRBV13	TRBJ1-2	NA	NA	CASSSKTDGYTF	TGTGCCAGCAGCTCGAAGACAGATGGCTACACCTTC
TRBV13	TRBJ2-7	TRBD1	NA	CASSPPTSGTVPSYEQYF	TGTGCCAGCAGCCCACCAACGTCCGGGACAGTTCCTTCCTACGAGCAGTACTTC
TRBV10-3	TRBJ2-3	NA	NA	CAISGGTDTQYF	TGTGCCATCAGCGGGGGCACAGATACGCAGTATTTT
TRBV9	TRBJ1-6	TRBD1	NA	CASSRSGQGNSPLHF	TGTGCCAGCAGCCGGTCGGGACAGGGAAATTCACCCCTCCACTTT
TRBV7-9	TRBJ2-5	TRBD1	few	CASSRPGQGRETQYF	TGTGCCAGCAGCCGCCCGGGACAGGGGAGAGAGACCCAGTACTTC
TRBV5-4	TRBJ2-7	NA	few	CASSFSPVSEQYF	TGTGCCAGCAGCTTTTCCCCCGTCTCCGAGCAGTACTTC
TRBV7-9	TRBJ2-7	TRBD1	NA	CASSHNRGGQGYEQYF	TGTGCCAGCAGCCACAACCGGGGTGGACAGGGCTACGAGCAGTACTTC
TRBV5-1	TRBJ1-2	NA	NA	CASKEGPYYGYTF	TGCGCCAGCAAGGAGGGCCCTTACTATGGCTACACCTTC
TRBV7-9	TRBJ1-4	NA	NA	CASTPREKLFF	TGTGCCAGCACTCCGAGGGAGAAACTGTTTTTT
TRBV19	TRBJ2-1	TRBD2	NA	CASRSWTSGGYNEQFF	TGTGCCAGTAGGTCTTGGACTAGCGGGGGCTACAATGAGCAGTTCTTC
TRBV6-5	TRBJ2-5	NA	NA	CASSSNGDQETQYF	TGTGCCAGCAGTTCGAACGGGGACCAAGAGACCCAGTACTTC
TRBV5-8	TRBJ1-1	NA	NA	CASSLKSGGKGRTEAFF	TGTGCCAGCAGCTTGAAGTCTGGGGGCAAAGGGCGGACTGAAGCTTTCTTT
TRBV5-6	TRBJ1-1	NA	once	CASARGGLNTEAFF	TGTGCCAGCGCTCGGGGGGGGCTGAACACTGAAGCTTTCTTT
TRBV5-1	TRBJ1-5	TRBD1	NA	CASSTGTGGIDQPQHF	TGCGCCAGCAGCACCGGGACAGGGGGTATCGATCAGCCCCAGCATTTT
TRBV1	TRBJ1-1	NA	NA	CTSSQGGGQNTEAFF	TGCACCAGCAGCCAAGGCGGGGGACAGAACACTGAAGCTTTCTTT
TRBV7-3	TRBJ1-1	NA	NA	CASSLSGLGTEAFF	TGTGCCAGCAGCTTAAGCGGGTTGGGCACTGAAGCTTTCTTT
TRBV6-4	TRBJ2-6	TRBD1	NA	CASSGDRNNSSSGANVLTF	TGTGCCAGCAGCGGGGACAGGAACAACTCGAGCTCTGGGGCCAACGTCCTGACTTTC
TRBV7-9	TRBJ1-1	NA	NA	CASSPPGQQGAFF	TGTGCCAGCAGCCCCCCCGGACAGCAGGGAGCTTTCTTT
TRBV4-3	TRBJ2-1	NA	NA	CASSQDRADSYNEQFF	TGCGCCAGCAGCCAAGATAGAGCGGACTCCTACAATGAGCAGTTCTTC
TRBV6-5	TRBJ2-1	NA	NA	CASSSDSNNEQFF	TGTGCCAGCAGTTCTGACTCGAACAATGAGCAGTTCTTC
TRBV15	TRBJ2-7	TRBD1	few	CATSRQQGSSYEQYF	TGTGCCACCAGCAGACAACAGGGGTCCTCCTACGAGCAGTACTTC
TRBV7-9	TRBJ2-5	TRBD2	NA	CASSPRGSGGKETQYF	TGTGCCAGCAGCCCGCGGGGTAGCGGGGGTAAGGAGACCCAGTACTTC
TRBV27	TRBJ1-1	NA	once	CASRISGNTEAFF	TGTGCCAGCAGAATAAGCGGTAACACTGAAGCTTTCTTT
TRBV7-3	TRBJ2-2	TRBD2	NA	CASSDSSGGGELFF	TGTGCCAGCAGCGACTCTAGCGGGGGCGGGGAGCTGTTTTTT
TRBV15	TRBJ1-1	NA	few	CATSRERGNTEAFF	TGTGCCACCAGCAGAGAGAGAGGGAACACTGAAGCTTTCTTT
TRBV25-1	TRBJ1-2	NA	NA	CASSGVVGGYGYTF	TGTGCCAGCAGTGGGGTAGTAGGCGGCTATGGCTACACCTTC
TRBV6-5	TRBJ2-7	TRBD2	NA	CASSYRLAGSEQYF	TGTGCCAGCAGTTACCGACTAGCGGGCAGCGAGCAGTACTTC
TRBV6-1	TRBJ2-1	TRBD2	NA	CASSEARGGVYNEQFF	TGTGCCAGCAGTGAAGCCCGGGGGGGAGTATACAATGAGCAGTTCTTC
TRBV19	TRBJ2-3	TRBD1	NA	CASSPRQGPANTQYF	TGTGCCAGTAGTCCCCGACAGGGTCCCGCGAATACGCAGTATTTT
TRBV6-5	TRBJ2-1	TRBD2	once	CASTSGGAGYNEQFF	TGTGCCAGCACCTCCGGGGGGGCGGGGTACAATGAGCAGTTCTTC
TRBV6-6	TRBJ2-1	TRBD1	once	CASSYFDRGLDEQFF	TGTGCCAGCAGTTACTTCGACAGGGGGCTCGATGAGCAGTTCTTC
TRBV27	TRBJ1-1	NA	NA	CASSLGTPTEAFF	TGTGCCAGCAGTTTAGGGACACCCACTGAAGCTTTCTTT
TRBV7-8	TRBJ2-3	NA	NA	CASSLDEGARDSDTQYF	TGTGCCAGCAGCTTAGATGAGGGGGCCAGGGACTCAGATACGCAGTATTTT
TRBV20-1	TRBJ2-3	TRBD2	NA	CSVAGDTQYF	TGCAGTGTAGCGGGGGATACGCAGTATTTT
TRBV5-1	TRBJ2-5	NA	NA	CASSPSGYQETQYF	TGCGCCAGCAGCCCGTCGGGATACCAAGAGACCCAGTACTTC
TRBV11-2	TRBJ2-1	TRBD2	once	CASSWTSGGSYNEQFF	TGTGCCAGCAGCTGGACTAGCGGGGGGTCTTACAATGAGCAGTTCTTC
TRBV19	TRBJ1-5	NA	NA	CASSIGVDQPQHF	TGTGCCAGTAGTATCGGAGTGGATCAGCCCCAGCATTTT
TRBV7-2	TRBJ1-5	NA	NA	CASSPRGGQLPQHF	TGTGCCAGCAGCCCCCGGGGGGGGCAGTTGCCCCAGCATTTT
TRBV5-8	TRBJ1-1	NA	NA	CASSLVTRGKTNTEAFF	TGTGCCAGCAGCTTGGTCACTAGGGGGAAAACGAACACTGAAGCTTTCTTT